The 23 T cell receptor beta chains below were found in one sample sequenced in a study of tumor-infiltrating lymphocytes in localized non-small cell lung cancer (TCRdb year 2021). Library generation was performed with the immunoSEQ multiplex PCR assay. Here the immuneACCESS table is served through TCRdb, limited to in-frame sequences with V and J called. Missing clones are a known gap in these copies; in checked studies unresolved V genes cover under half, and the rest lacks a known reason. The sample table records about 12,000 clones; 85% to 90% of these occur just once. The top ten clones comprise around 8.6% of the sample. Sequenced input: lung tumor tissue. The source of these receptors is a human donor with non-small cell lung cancer.

V gene TRBV28 combines with J gene TRBJ1-2; D unclear. The length of the CDR3 is 14 residues. CDR1 MDHEN and CDR2 SYDVKM come from the germline V gene. V was pared by 5 bases and J by 4 bases, with 14 bases between. CDR3: CASSPGGSTYGYTF. As DNA, the CDR3 is TGTGCCAGCAGTCCCGGCGGGTCAACCTATGGCTACACCTTC.

The chain combines TRBV9 with TRBJ1-1; no firm D call. Germline values: CDR1 SGDLS, CDR2 YYNGEE. Deletions cut 4 bases from V and 2 bases from J, with 9 bases between. The CDR3 covers 13 residues. This chain's CDR3 is CASSPLGNTEAFF. Written as DNA, the CDR3 is TGTGCCAGCAGCCCCTTAGGAAACACTGAAGCTTTCTTT. The whole variable domain, filled in from reference TRBV9 and TRBJ1-1, reads DSGVTQTPKHLITATGQRVTLRCSPRSGDLSVYWYQQSLDQGLQFLIQYYNGEERAKGNILERFSAQQFPDLHSELNLSSLELGDSALYFCASSPLGNTEAFFGQGTRLTVV.

In DNA form, the CDR3 reads TGTGCCAGCACAGCTAGACTAGCGGGAGACGCGGGCACAGATACGCAGTATTTT. Protein: CASTARLAGDAGTDTQYF. The V and J genes are TRBV27 and TRBJ2-3, with TRBD2 identical over 12 bases. J lost 1 base, V lost 7 bases, and 12 bases had no gene match. The CDR3 is 18 residues long. Per germline, CDR1 MNHEY and CDR2 SMNVEV (reference sequence).

This chain connects TRBV7-2 to TRBJ1-2, with 9 bases identical to TRBD1. V gave up 5 bases and J gave up 2 bases; unmatched junction bases: 6. This CDR3 region has 15 residues. Germline V gene sequence: CDR1 SGHTA, CDR2 FQGNSA. The chain's CDR3 is CASSIQGAGNYGYTF. The CDR3 DNA reads TGTGCCAGCAGCATACAGGGGGCAGGGAACTATGGCTACACCTTC. The full variable domain, rest sourced from reference TRBV7-2 and TRBJ1-2, is GAGVSQSPSNKVTEKGKDVELRCDPISGHTALYWYRQSLGQGLEFLIYFQGNSAPDKSGLPSDRFSAERTGGSVSTLTIQRTQQEDSAVYLCASSIQGAGNYGYTFGSGTRLTVV.

The chain has TRBV11-1 and TRBJ1-1; 10 positions match TRBD1. CDR1 is SGHAT, CDR2 FQDESV, per germline (reference sequence). The CDR3 consists of 17 residues. V was pared by 3 bases and J by 0 bases, with 7 bases of the junction left unmatched. The CDR3 bases are TGTGCCAGCAGCTTGGGAGGGACAGGGGCGATGAACACTGAAGCTTTCTTT. Amino acid sequence: CASSLGGTGAMNTEAFF.

The chain has TRBV5-1 and TRBJ1-4; a possible D gene is TRBD1 (5 bases). Trimming cost V 3 bases and J 5 bases, with 20 bases left between them. The germline CDR1 and CDR2 sequences are SGHRS and YFSETQ. This CDR3 contains 17 residues. In DNA, the CDR3 is TGCGCCAGCAGCTACCTCCCCACAGGTGCCCTCAATGAAAAACTGTTTTTT. The encoded protein is CASSYLPTGALNEKLFF.

This clone was counted once. The chain links TRBV5-4 to TRBJ2-2, with 11 positions matching TRBD2. Trimming cost V 4 bases and J 5 bases; bases outside gene matches: 7. Germline lookup yields CDR1 SGHNT and CDR2 YYREEE (reference sequence). The length of the CDR3 is 16 residues. CDR3 in amino acids: CASSPGLAAITGELFF. CDR3 nucleotide sequence: TGTGCCAGCAGCCCGGGACTAGCGGCTATAACCGGGGAGCTGTTTTTT.

The chain is built from TRBV6-1 and TRBJ2-1, with a possible D match to TRBD1 (5 bases). The CDR3 extends over 15 amino acids. The germline V gene has CDR1 MNHNS and CDR2 SASEGT. Trimming cost V 3 bases and J 6 bases, with 15 bases left between them. The CDR3: CASSESLLGANEQFF. CDR3 DNA sequence: TGTGCCAGCAGTGAGTCGCTCCTAGGGGCCAATGAGCAGTTCTTC.

This chain uses TRBV6-4 with TRBJ1-5; no clear D gene. Germline V lookup: CDR1 MRHNA, CDR2 SNTAGT. Trimming removed 3 bases from V and 4 bases from J, with 7 bases in between. This CDR3 has 13 residues. The CDR3 region is CASSENTNQPQHF. In nucleotides, the CDR3 is TGTGCCAGCAGTGAAAACACTAATCAGCCCCAGCATTTT.

The chain uses TRBV6-1 and TRBJ2-7; D call uncertain. The CDR3 is 11 amino acids. Germline CDR1 MNHNS, CDR2 SASEGT. V lost 4 bases, J lost 4 bases, and 5 bases lay in between. This chain's CDR3 is CASSARYEQYF. CDR3 sequence (DNA): TGTGCCAGCAGTGCGAGGTACGAGCAGTACTTC.

V usage is TRBV25-1 and J usage is TRBJ2-7; D tentatively reads TRBD1 or TRBD2 (5 bases each). Germline CDR1 is MGHDK and CDR2 is SYGVNS. The CDR3 has 12 residues. V was cut by 0 bases and J by 6 bases, with 6 bases left in between. DNA for the CDR3: TGTGCCAGCAGTGAATATGGGGGCGAGCAGTACTTC. Its translation: CASSEYGGEQYF.

This chain joins TRBV7-9 and TRBJ2-4, with a possible D match to TRBD1 (5 bases). Trimming took 4 bases from V and 5 from J, leaving 21 bases between them. The CDR3 covers 17 residues. The germline V gene has CDR1 SEHNR and CDR2 FQNEAQ (reference sequence). CDR3: CASSSPPSDISQNIQYF. The CDR3 DNA reads as TGTGCCAGCAGCTCCCCCCCGTCGGACATTAGCCAAAACATTCAGTACTTC.

This chain uses TRBV30 with TRBJ2-5; 8 bases match TRBD1. Germline CDR1 and CDR2: GTSNPN and SVGIG (reference sequence). V was pared by 5 bases and J by 2 bases, with 4 bases of the junction left unmatched. The CDR3 length is 13 residues. The CDR3 sequence: CAWGTGLQETQYF. The CDR3 DNA reads as TGTGCCTGGGGGACAGGACTTCAAGAGACCCAGTACTTC.

J is TRBJ1-1 and V is TRBV2; no clear D. The ends were cut back, 4 bases at V and 8 bases at J, with 14 bases in the middle. The CDR3 totals 13 residues. The germline V gene has CDR1 SNHLY and CDR2 FYNNEI. CDR3 nucleotides: TGTGCCAGCAGTGTGGAGGGCGCAGGCGAAGCTTTCTTT. It encodes CASSVEGAGEAFF. Full variable domain (remainder filled in from reference TRBV2 and TRBJ1-1): EPEVTQTPSHQVTQMGQEVILRCVPISNHLYFYWYRQILGQKVEFLVSFYNNEISEKSEIFDDQFSVERPDGSNFTLKIRSTKLEDSAMYFCASSVEGAGEAFFGQGTRLTVV.

The V call is TRBV4-1, the J call TRBJ1-5, with unresolved D. This CDR3 has 17 amino acids. The V gene lost 2 bases and the J gene lost 6 bases, with 20 bases spanning the gap. Germline CDR1 reads MGHRA; CDR2 reads YSYEKL. The CDR3 sequence: CASSQIGVSGIGQPQHF. The CDR3 DNA sequence: TGCGCCAGCAGCCAAATAGGAGTTTCGGGGATCGGTCAGCCCCAGCATTTT.

The gene calls are TRBV7-2 and TRBJ2-7; 12 bases are shared with TRBD2. The CDR3 is 15 amino acids. Germline CDR1 SGHTA, CDR2 FQGNSA. With 5 bases clipped from V and 3 bases from J, the junction kept 5 bases outside the gene matches. The CDR3 is CASSPGLAGRYEQYF. The CDR3 bases are TGTGCCAGCAGCCCAGGACTAGCGGGACGCTACGAGCAGTACTTC.

This rearrangement joins TRBV6-1 to TRBJ1-5; no definite D call. Between the trimmed V and J ends, which lost 5 bases and 4 bases, there was a span of 15 bases. CDR3 length equals 15 residues. The germline CDR1 and CDR2 sequences are MNHNS and SASEGT. The CDR3 DNA is TGTGCCAGCAGTAAGGACCCCCATGGGAATCAGCCCCAGCATTTT. Encoded protein: CASSKDPHGNQPQHF.

The V gene is TRBV5-6, the J gene TRBJ1-2; tentatively, D is TRBD1 (6 bases). The germline V and J ends were trimmed by 4 bases and 4 bases, with 11 bases remaining between them. CDR3 length: 13 residues. Germline V lookup: CDR1 SGHDT, CDR2 YYEEEE. CDR3 amino acids: CASSQDSLYGYTF. CDR3 in DNA: TGTGCCAGCAGCCAGGACAGTCTCTATGGCTACACCTTC.

The table lists this clone with a few counts. The chain has TRBV29-1 and TRBJ2-7; D uncertain. The germline CDR1 and CDR2 sequences are SQVTM and ANQGSEA. This CDR3 is 12 amino acids long. V lost 5 bases and J 2 bases, leaving 10 bases between the germline ends. CDR3 sequence (DNA): TGCAGCGTTTCCTTAGGGCCCTACGAGCAGTACTTC. Translation gives CSVSLGPYEQYF.

The chain combines TRBV5-4 with TRBJ2-7; a possible D gene is TRBD1 (5 bases). V shed 2 bases and J shed 5 bases, with 14 bases lying between them. The CDR3 sequence is 14 residues long. From germline, CDR1 is SGHNT and CDR2 YYREEE (reference sequence). CDR3 coding DNA: TGTGCCAGCAGCTTTAAGGGGTCGCTCGACGAGCAGTACTTC. Amino acid sequence: CASSFKGSLDEQYF.

V and J are TRBV2 and TRBJ1-5; a possible D gene is TRBD1 (6 bases). The CDR3 covers 16 residues. The V gene's germline CDR1 is SNHLY and CDR2 FYNNEI. Between the trimmed V and J ends, which lost 0 bases and 6 bases, there was a span of 15 bases. The CDR3 protein is CASSEAAGVRRQPQHF. CDR3 nucleotides: TGTGCCAGCAGTGAAGCGGCAGGGGTACGCCGTCAGCCCCAGCATTTT.

CDR3: CATSRESGAGELFF. In nucleotides, the CDR3 is TGTGCCACCAGCAGAGAGAGCGGTGCCGGGGAGCTGTTTTTT. The J gene is TRBJ2-2, the V gene TRBV15; D might be TRBD2 (5 bases). V was clipped by 0 bases and J by 6 bases, with 8 bases between them. Germline CDR1 reads LNHNV; CDR2 reads YYDKDF (reference sequence). This CDR3 has 14 amino acids.

The chain uses TRBV30 and TRBJ2-3; 8 bases are a match to TRBD2. Trimming cost V 3 bases and J 4 bases; bases outside gene matches: 9. The CDR3 is 15 amino acids. Germline V gene lookup returns CDR1 GTSNPN and CDR2 SVGIG (reference sequence). Here the CDR3 reads CAWRTGLANADTQYF. The CDR3 DNA reads TGTGCCTGGAGGACCGGACTAGCAAATGCAGATACGCAGTATTTT. Drawing the rest from reference TRBV30 and TRBJ2-3, the complete variable domain is SQTIHQWPATLVQPVGSPLSLECTVEGTSNPNLYWYRQAAGRGLQLLFYSVGIGQISSEVPQNLSASRPQDRQFILSSKKLLLSDSGFYLCAWRTGLANADTQYFGPGTRLTVL.